A selection of T cell receptor beta chains follows, all from one sample in a study of T-cell memory formation after mild COVID-19. MiXCR was run by TCRdb on the 5' RACE reads, yielding one entry per CDR3 protein. The table lists 400,000 or so distinct CDR3 sequences, around 18% of them singletons. The sequencing sample was made of PBMCs or a T cell subset sorted from them (not recorded which). These receptors were taken from an adult woman who had mild COVID-19 (a few samples of this study predate the infection). Cell type and time point are not known. Both conserved end residues are part of each CDR3. D genes are given only for firm matches. The size entry is marked missing in some rows and otherwise reads once, few, many or a size class.

TRBV6-1	-	-	16	TRBJ2-5	CASSEATGAVQETQYF	TGTGCCAGCAGTGAAGCCACTGGGGCAGTCCAAGAGACCCAGTACTTC
TRBV5-1	-	TRBD1	15	TRBJ1-1	CASSIRDRTNTEAFF	TGCGCCAGCAGCATCCGGGACAGGACCAACACTGAAGCTTTCTTT
TRBV7-8	few	-	15	TRBJ2-1	CASSFSTSLSNEQFF	TGTGCCAGCAGCTTTTCAACTAGTCTCTCCAATGAGCAGTTCTTC
TRBV30	-	TRBD1	13	TRBJ1-2	CAWRLGQGDGYTF	TGTGCCTGGAGACTTGGACAGGGAGATGGCTACACCTTC
TRBV24-1	many	-	13	TRBJ2-7	CATSDGGGYEQYF	TGTGCCACCAGTGATGGAGGAGGCTACGAGCAGTACTTC
TRBV7-2	-	-	15	TRBJ1-1	CASSFLPPGLGEAFF	TGTGCCAGCAGCTTCTTACCCCCGGGACTAGGGGAAGCTTTCTTT
TRBV7-8	-	-	15	TRBJ1-2	CASSFRFGGGYGYTF	TGTGCCAGCAGCTTCCGCTTTGGGGGGGGATATGGCTACACCTTC
TRBV10-3	-	-	14	TRBJ2-3	CAIGMSSRTDTQYF	TGTGCCATCGGTATGAGCTCACGCACAGATACGCAGTATTTT
TRBV5-1	-	-	16	TRBJ1-2	CASSLELRSSNYGYTF	TGCGCCAGCAGCTTGGAATTACGCAGCTCTAACTATGGCTACACCTTC
TRBV29-1	-	-	11	TRBJ1-4	CSVGKGEKLFF	TGCAGCGTTGGAAAGGGTGAAAAACTGTTTTTT
TRBV25-1	-	-	15	TRBJ2-3	CASRVGGSSTDTQYF	TGTGCCAGCAGGGTCGGGGGATCTAGCACAGATACGCAGTATTTT
TRBV5-6	-	-	12	TRBJ1-1	CASEEVGTEAFF	TGTGCCAGCGAGGAGGTTGGGACTGAAGCTTTCTTT
TRBV4-1	many	-	18	TRBJ2-7	CASSQDPPRALATYEQYF	TGCGCCAGCAGCCAAGACCCTCCTCGAGCGCTAGCCACCTACGAGCAGTACTTC
TRBV6-5	-	TRBD2	18	TRBJ2-2	CASRSIRLGLARTGELFF	TGTGCCAGCAGGTCGATTCGCCTGGGACTAGCTCGCACCGGGGAGCTGTTTTTT
TRBV30	-	-	15	TRBJ2-2	CAWSATGRYTGELFF	TGTGCCTGGAGTGCCACGGGAAGATACACCGGGGAGCTGTTTTTT
TRBV7-2	few	-	17	TRBJ2-6	CASSLVVGGSGANVLTF	TGTGCCAGCAGCTTAGTGGTCGGGGGCTCTGGGGCCAACGTCCTGACTTTC
TRBV5-1	-	TRBD2	18	TRBJ2-1	CASSLVSPGSGRRDEQFF	TGCGCCAGCAGCTTGGTTTCCCCCGGGAGCGGGAGGAGGGATGAGCAGTTCTTC
TRBV18	-	TRBD1	15	TRBJ2-7	CASSPQGQGGNEQYF	TGTGCCAGCTCACCACAGGGACAGGGGGGCAACGAGCAGTACTTC
TRBV9	few	-	16	TRBJ1-2	CASSVARADSNYGYTF	TGTGCCAGCAGCGTAGCCCGGGCGGACAGTAACTATGGCTACACCTTC
TRBV19	few	-	14	TRBJ2-1	CASSIQGLVNEQFF	TGTGCCAGTAGTATACAGGGGCTCGTTAATGAGCAGTTCTTC
TRBV7-9	-	TRBD1	17	TRBJ2-5	CASSFTQWTGDQETQYF	TGTGCCAGCAGCTTCACGCAATGGACAGGGGATCAAGAGACCCAGTACTTC
TRBV18	-	TRBD2	14	TRBJ2-7	CASSGLAETYEQYF	TGTGCCAGCTCGGGGCTAGCGGAGACCTACGAGCAGTACTTC
TRBV7-2	-	-	13	TRBJ1-2	CASSLGQMRGYTF	TGTGCCAGCAGCTTAGGACAGATGCGGGGCTACACCTTC
TRBV7-2	few	TRBD2	17	TRBJ2-2	CASSLVGTSVRGGELFF	TGTGCCAGCAGCTTAGTTGGGACTAGCGTGAGAGGCGGGGAGCTGTTTTTT
TRBV19	-	TRBD1	14	TRBJ2-7	CASHGQGGNYEQYF	TGTGCCAGCCATGGACAGGGGGGGAACTACGAGCAGTACTTC
TRBV24-1	-	-	13	TRBJ2-1	CATSTSSYNEQFF	TGTGCCACCAGTACTAGTTCCTACAATGAGCAGTTCTTC
TRBV11-2	-	TRBD1	17	TRBJ1-4	CASSLAPPGTVVEKLFF	TGTGCCAGCAGCTTAGCACCCCCCGGGACAGTCGTTGAAAAACTGTTTTTT
TRBV24-1	-	-	15	TRBJ2-4	CATSDSVGAGNIQYF	TGTGCCACCAGTGACTCGGTCGGGGCGGGGAACATTCAGTACTTC
TRBV27	-	-	12	TRBJ1-2	CASRPQGGGYTF	TGTGCCAGCAGACCACAGGGTGGGGGCTACACCTTC
TRBV5-6	-	-	16	TRBJ2-7	CASSFGGGRDPYEQYF	TGTGCCAGCAGCTTCGGTGGGGGGCGCGATCCCTACGAGCAGTACTTC
TRBV11-1	-	-	14	TRBJ2-3	CASSLEAYTDTQYF	TGTGCCAGCAGCTTAGAGGCCTACACAGATACGCAGTATTTT
TRBV5-1	few	-	13	TRBJ1-2	CASSLTGIRGYTF	TGCGCCAGCAGCCTTACAGGAATACGAGGCTACACCTTC
TRBV7-3	-	TRBD1	16	TRBJ1-2	CASSSGDRGFDYGYTF	TGTGCCAGCAGCTCTGGTGACAGGGGGTTTGACTATGGCTACACCTTC